A single sample is the source of the 13 T cell receptor beta chains below, sequenced in a study of blood T cells in healthy people across ages. Alongside a J-beta primer mix, a sample-barcoded 5' primer served in a second PCR lasting about 7 to 12 cycles. TCRdb redid the calling of the 5' RACE reads with MiXCR, one entry per CDR3 protein. The sample lists about 1,400,000 distinct CDR3 sequences, roughly 64% occurring once. The sequenced sample consisted of blood. These receptors were collected from a man in his late teens or twenties in good health.

To note about this clonotype: An end of the junction does not agree with germline; a read error may underlie this. The J gene is TRBJ1-2, the V gene TRBV28, with 8 nucleotides matching TRBD1. From germline, CDR1 is MDHEN and CDR2 SYDVKM. The CDR3 sequence is 15 residues long. DNA of the CDR3: TGTGCCGGCAGTTCCACCCCAGACAGGGGCTATGGCTACACCTTC. This gives the protein CAGSSTPDRGYGYTF.

The chain's CDR3 is CSANWEETQYF. CDR3 DNA: TGCAGTGCTAACTGGGAAGAGACCCAGTACTTC. The chain combines TRBV20-1 with TRBJ2-5; D is ambiguous. This CDR3 contains 11 residues. The germline V and J ends were trimmed by 4 bases and 3 bases, with 6 bases remaining between them. Per germline, CDR1 DFQATT and CDR2 SNEGSKA (reference sequence).

This CDR3 reads CASSPPGWPSTDTQYF. The DNA of the CDR3 is TGTGCCAGCTCACCACCGGGCTGGCCCAGCACAGATACGCAGTATTTT. The chain joins TRBV18 to TRBJ2-3; D ambiguous. V lost 0 bases to trimming and J lost 0 bases, with 10 bases between them. The CDR3 extends over 16 amino acids. From germline, CDR1 is KGHSH and CDR2 LQKENI.

The chain has TRBV29-1 and TRBJ2-3; D is undetermined. Germline V gene lookup returns CDR1 SQVTM and CDR2 ANQGSEA. The CDR3 is made up of 12 amino acids. V was clipped by 1 base and J by 4 bases, with 6 bases between them. CDR3 nucleotide sequence: TGCAGCGTTGAAGTTCTAGCAGATACGCAGTATTTT. This encodes CSVEVLADTQYF.

CDR3 protein: CASSRLGHEQYF. Here the CDR3 DNA reads TGTGCCAGCAGCCGTCTCGGTCACGAGCAGTACTTC. The rearrangement uses TRBV11-2 and TRBJ2-4; unclear D gene. The tail of the sequence fits TRBJ2-7 better, so the J call may be wrong. This CDR3 is built from 12 residues. Germline V gives CDR1 SGHAT, CDR2 FQNNGV.

This clonotype was seen just once. The V gene is TRBV27, the J gene TRBJ2-7, with D perhaps TRBD1 or TRBD2 (7 bases each). The CDR3 extends over 15 amino acids. Trimming took off 3 bases at V and 5 bases at J, with 17 bases between the two ends. Germline V gene lookup returns CDR1 MNHEY and CDR2 SMNVEV (reference sequence). The CDR3 reads CASSFTAGGVNEQYF. The CDR3 DNA follows: TGTGCCAGCAGTTTTACAGCAGGGGGGGTTAACGAGCAGTACTTC.

This clonotype appeared a few times. J is TRBJ2-7 and V is TRBV7-9; D gene uncertain. CDR1 is SEHNR and CDR2 is FQNEAQ in the germline V gene (reference sequence). There are 15 residues in the CDR3. The ends were cut back, 1 base at V and 3 bases at J, with 13 bases in the middle. CDR3 bases: TGTGCCAGCAGCTTAGGGCCCCAGACCGACTACGAGCAGTACTTC. It specifies CASSLGPQTDYEQYF.

The chain employs TRBV7-9 and TRBJ2-1, with 8 bases lining up with TRBD2. Germline CDR1 SEHNR, CDR2 FQNEAQ (reference sequence). The CDR3 spans 15 residues. V lost 1 base and J lost 5; bases outside the gene matches: 4. The CDR3 is CASSLVGGDNNEQFF. In nucleotides, the CDR3 is TGTGCCAGCAGCTTAGTCGGGGGGGATAACAATGAGCAGTTCTTC.

The J gene is TRBJ2-3, the V gene TRBV7-2; TRBD2 matches at 9 bases. Germline loops: CDR1 SGHTA, CDR2 FQGNSA. The CDR3 consists of 15 residues. V lost 3 bases to trimming and J lost 0 bases; unmatched junction nucleotides: 1. As DNA, the CDR3 is TGTGCCAGCAGCTTCGGACTAGCGAGCACAGATACGCAGTATTTT. Translated: CASSFGLASTDTQYF.

The chain recombines TRBV24-1 with TRBJ1-1; the D is unclear. V was shortened by 2 bases and J by 7 bases, with 10 bases between the two germline ends. Germline values: CDR1 KGHDR, CDR2 SFDVKD. The CDR3 extends over 13 amino acids. The CDR3 spells CATSDSSTGEAFF. The CDR3 DNA reads as TGTGCCACCAGTGATTCGTCGACCGGTGAAGCTTTCTTT.

V and J are TRBV12-3 or TRBV12-4 and TRBJ2-5; D possibly matches TRBD1 or TRBD2 (5 bases each). The V gene lost 5 bases and the J gene lost 5 bases, with 12 bases spanning the gap. This CDR3 has 13 amino acids. CDR3 bases: TGTGCCAGCAGTAAGGGGAGCTCGGAGACCCAGTACTTC. Translated, it gives CASSKGSSETQYF.

V is TRBV5-1 and J is TRBJ2-7; 10 positions agree with TRBD2. The CDR3 consists of 14 residues. Germline CDR1 reads SGHRS; CDR2 reads YFSETQ. The V gene end was trimmed by 1 base and the J gene end by 10 bases; junction bases not matched to a gene: 8. The CDR3 protein is CASSLFSSGGPQYF. The CDR3 DNA is TGCGCCAGCAGCTTGTTTTCTAGCGGGGGCCCTCAGTACTTC.

V usage is TRBV25-1 and J usage is TRBJ1-1; unclear D gene. The germline gives CDR1 MGHDK, CDR2 SYGVNS. Trimming shortened V by 1 base and J by 4 bases, and 16 bases separated the two germline ends. CDR3 length equals 16 residues. CDR3 protein: CASSEFSLKAGTEAFF. The CDR3 nucleotides read TGTGCCAGCAGTGAATTTTCCCTAAAAGCGGGCACTGAAGCTTTCTTT.